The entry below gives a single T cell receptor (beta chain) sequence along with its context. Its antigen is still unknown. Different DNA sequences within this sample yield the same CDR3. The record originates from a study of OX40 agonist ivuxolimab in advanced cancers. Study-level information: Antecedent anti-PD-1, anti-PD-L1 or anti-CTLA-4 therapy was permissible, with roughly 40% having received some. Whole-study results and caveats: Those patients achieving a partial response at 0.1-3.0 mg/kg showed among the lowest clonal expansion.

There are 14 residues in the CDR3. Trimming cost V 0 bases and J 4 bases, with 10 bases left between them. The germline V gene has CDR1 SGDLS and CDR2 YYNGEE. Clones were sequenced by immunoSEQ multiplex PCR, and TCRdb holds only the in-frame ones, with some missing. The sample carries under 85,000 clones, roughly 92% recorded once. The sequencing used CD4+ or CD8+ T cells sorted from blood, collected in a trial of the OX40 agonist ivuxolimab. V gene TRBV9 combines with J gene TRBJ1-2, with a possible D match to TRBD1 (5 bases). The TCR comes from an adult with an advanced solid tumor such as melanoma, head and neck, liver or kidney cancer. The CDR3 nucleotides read TGTGCCAGCAGCGTAGAAAGGGGATCCTATGGCTACACCTTC. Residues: CASSVERGSYGYTF.